A single sample gave rise to the 30 T cell receptor beta chains below, sequenced in a study of blood T cell repertoires in COVID-19. TCRdb keeps only in-frame clones here, not all; method: immunoSEQ multiplex PCR. The profile shows fewer than 180,000 clones, approximately 83% of them singletons. The material sequenced was peripheral blood. The receptor source for this set is a man between 65 and 85 years old with acute or convalescent COVID-19.

Here the CDR3 reads CASSQDWAGGDNEQFF. CDR3 DNA: TGCGCCAGCAGCCAAGATTGGGCTGGGGGGGACAATGAGCAGTTCTTC. This rearrangement joins TRBV4-3 to TRBJ2-1; 7 bases agree with TRBD2. Unmatched junction bases numbered 7, after V lost 0 bases and J lost 5 bases. In germline, CDR1 is LGHNA, CDR2 YSLEER. The CDR3 is 16 residues long.

The chain recombines TRBV6-2 or TRBV6-3 with TRBJ2-1, with 7 bases that match TRBD2. This CDR3 has 14 residues. V shed 2 bases and J 6 bases; nucleotides not matched to a gene: 4. Germline CDR1 and CDR2: MNHEY and SVGEGT. The chain's CDR3 is CASSYGTIPNEQFF. CDR3 coding DNA: TGTGCCAGCAGTTACGGGACTATTCCCAATGAGCAGTTCTTC.

This chain links TRBV5-6 with TRBJ1-6, with 11 bases matching TRBD1. The V segment lost 1 base and the J segment 9 bases; nucleotides outside the gene matches: 12. The CDR3 runs 18 residues. In germline, CDR1 is SGHDT, CDR2 YYEEEE. The CDR3 spells CASSLYPDRGLESSPLHF. Written as DNA, the CDR3 is TGTGCCAGCAGCTTGTATCCGGACAGGGGGCTGGAGAGTTCACCCCTCCACTTT.

This chain uses TRBV28 with TRBJ1-3; perhaps TRBD1 as D (5 bases). V was trimmed by 3 bases and J by 0 bases, leaving 12 bases between them. Germline CDR1 is MDHEN and CDR2 is SYDVKM. CDR3 size: 16 residues. The DNA for the CDR3 is TGTGCCAGCAGTTTTACGCAGGGAACCTCTGGAAACACCATATATTTT. Translating it yields CASSFTQGTSGNTIYF.

The gene calls are TRBV29-1 and TRBJ1-2; 12 bases are a match to TRBD1. The CDR3 runs to 12 residues. Germline V gives CDR1 SQVTM, CDR2 ANQGSEA. J was trimmed by 6 bases and V by 6 bases; bases with no gene match: 2. Here the CDR3 DNA reads TGCAGCGTAGGGACAGGGGGCGATGGCTACACCTTC. Its protein is CSVGTGGDGYTF.

V gene TRBV28 combines with J gene TRBJ1-4, with D unresolved. The CDR3 covers 14 residues. Germline loops: CDR1 MDHEN, CDR2 SYDVKM. V dropped 7 bases and J dropped 0 bases, with 9 bases sitting between them. The CDR3 protein is CASKSPATNEKLFF. The DNA for the CDR3 is TGTGCCAGCAAATCTCCCGCAACTAATGAAAAACTGTTTTTT.

The chain is built from TRBV11-2 and TRBJ2-7, with D hard to call. The CDR3 has 15 amino acids. CDR1 is SGHAT, CDR2 FQNNGV, per germline. The V end lost 0 bases, the J end lost 3 bases, and 12 bases lay between the germline ends. The CDR3 nucleotides read TGTGCCAGCAGCTTAGAATCCGGTCTCCACTACGAGCAGTACTTC. Protein product: CASSLESGLHYEQYF.

V and J are TRBV4-2 and TRBJ1-2, with D perhaps matching TRBD1 (6 bases). Per the germline V gene, CDR1 is LGHNA and CDR2 is YNFKEQ. V lost 2 bases and J lost 3, with 13 bases in between. CDR3 length: 15 residues. CDR3 loop: CASSQSPGVDYGYTF. The CDR3 region has the DNA TGTGCCAGCAGCCAAAGTCCAGGGGTGGACTATGGCTACACCTTC.

The gene calls are TRBV4-3 and TRBJ2-1; D unresolved. Germline V gives CDR1 LGHNA, CDR2 YSLEER. V lost 0 bases to trimming and J lost 6 bases, with 12 bases between them. This CDR3 comprises 15 residues. The CDR3 spells CASSQEGVSGNEQFF. CDR3 DNA sequence: TGCGCCAGCAGCCAAGAAGGAGTATCGGGCAATGAGCAGTTCTTC.

V is TRBV19 and J is TRBJ1-1; no definite D call. This CDR3 contains 16 residues. Germline lookup yields CDR1 LNHDA and CDR2 SQIVND (reference sequence). The V gene lost 8 bases and the J gene lost 0 bases, with 19 bases spanning the gap. CDR3 in amino acids: CASSPREGHMNTEAFF. DNA of the CDR3: TGTGCCAGTTCTCCTCGGGAGGGCCACATGAACACTGAAGCTTTCTTT.

The chain combines TRBV4-1 with TRBJ1-4; TRBD1 matches at 9 bases. With V trimmed by 3 bases and J by 7 bases, 9 bases remained unmatched. Germline CDR1 MGHRA, CDR2 YSYEKL. There are 16 residues in the CDR3. This CDR3 is CASSQTGGQGGEKLFF. Here the CDR3 DNA reads TGCGCCAGCAGCCAGACGGGGGGACAGGGAGGTGAAAAACTGTTTTTT.

This clone was seen only a few times. CDR3 amino acids: CASSFRAGTSGSVIPTDTQYF. The CDR3, as DNA: TGTGCCAGCAGTTTCCGTGCCGGGACTAGCGGGTCCGTAATCCCCACAGATACGCAGTATTTT. The V and J genes are TRBV27 and TRBJ2-3, with 12 bases fitting TRBD2. J lost 2 bases, V lost 3 bases, and 18 bases had no gene match. Germline loops: CDR1 MNHEY, CDR2 SMNVEV (reference sequence). The CDR3 has 21 amino acids.

This clone was counted a few times. The CDR3 spells CSSLGGVSNTEAFF. Written as DNA, the CDR3 is TGCAGCTCCCTCGGGGGGGTTTCGAACACTGAAGCTTTCTTT. The J gene is TRBJ1-1, the V gene TRBV29-1, with D possibly matching TRBD1 (5 bases). Between the trimmed V and J ends, which lost 8 bases and 1 base, there was a span of 17 bases. CDR1 and CDR2 from the germline V gene are SQVTM and ANQGSEA. This CDR3 is built from 14 residues.

The chain employs TRBV30 and TRBJ1-5; no reliable D call. Trimming took 0 bases from V and 4 from J, leaving 7 bases between them. There are 13 residues in the CDR3. Germline CDR1 and CDR2: GTSNPN and SVGIG (reference sequence). The CDR3 coding sequence is TGTGCCTGGAGTGTCTCCGGGAATCAGCCCCAGCATTTT. Its protein is CAWSVSGNQPQHF.

In its sample, this clone was seen once. This chain joins TRBV19 and TRBJ2-7, with 12 nucleotides matching TRBD2. In germline, CDR1 is LNHDA, CDR2 SQIVND (reference sequence). The V and J ends lost 5 bases and 4 bases, in that order; junction bases with no gene match: 6. The CDR3 contains 15 residues. The CDR3 DNA reads TGTGCCAGTAGTGCCCGGACTAGCGGGAAGTACGAGCAGTACTTC. It translates to CASSARTSGKYEQYF.

The gene calls are TRBV9 and TRBJ2-6; D might be TRBD1 (5 bases). The CDR3 sequence is 18 residues long. V lost 4 bases to trimming and J lost 0 bases, with 17 bases between them. Germline CDR1 reads SGDLS; CDR2 reads YYNGEE. The chain's CDR3 is CASSTRQLSSSGANVLTF. CDR3 DNA sequence: TGTGCCAGCAGCACTCGACAGCTGTCAAGCTCTGGGGCCAACGTCCTGACTTTC. Drawing the rest from reference TRBV9 and TRBJ2-6, the complete variable domain is DSGVTQTPKHLITATGQRVTLRCSPRSGDLSVYWYQQSLDQGLQFLIQYYNGEERAKGNILERFSAQQFPDLHSELNLSSLELGDSALYFCASSTRQLSSSGANVLTFGAGSRLTVL.

The V call is TRBV7-3, the J call TRBJ2-1; maybe TRBD1 (6 bases). The CDR3 spans 15 residues. CDR1 is SGHTA, CDR2 FQGTGA, per germline. Deletions cut 2 bases from V and 6 bases from J, with 14 bases between. The CDR3 loop reads CASSLLPQGGNEQFF. CDR3 bases: TGTGCCAGCAGCTTATTGCCTCAAGGGGGCAATGAGCAGTTCTTC.

The chain links TRBV18 to TRBJ1-1, with D perhaps TRBD1 (5 bases). CDR3 length equals 13 residues. V lost 6 bases and J 0 bases, leaving 8 bases between the germline ends. Germline values: CDR1 KGHSH, CDR2 LQKENI. CDR3 sequence reads: CASSPRVNTEAFF. CDR3 DNA: TGTGCCAGCTCCCCCAGGGTGAACACTGAAGCTTTCTTT. Combining the CDR3 with reference TRBV18 and TRBJ1-1 gives the whole variable domain NAGVMQNPRHLVRRRGQEARLRCSPMKGHSHVYWYRQLPEEGLKFMVYLQKENIIDESGMPKERFSAEFPKEGPSILRIQQVVRGDSAAYFCASSPRVNTEAFFGQGTRLTVV.

The gene calls are TRBV5-1 and TRBJ2-2; D is uncertain. Germline CDR1 SGHRS, CDR2 YFSETQ. The CDR3 runs to 15 residues. V dropped 3 bases and J dropped 2 bases, with 11 bases sitting between them. The CDR3 DNA reads TGCGCCAGCAGCTACAGTGTCGGAAACACCGGGGAGCTGTTTTTT. It yields the protein CASSYSVGNTGELFF.

The chain has TRBV29-1 and TRBJ2-1, with D tentatively TRBD2 (5 bases). The CDR3 totals 12 residues. V was cut by 2 bases and J by 8 bases, with 10 bases left in between. Germline CDR1 reads SQVTM; CDR2 reads ANQGSEA. In DNA form, the CDR3 reads TGCAGCGTTGAACGGGGAGCGGATGAGCAGTTCTTC. This encodes CSVERGADEQFF.

The chain is built from TRBV15 and TRBJ2-6; D ambiguous. The CDR3 totals 14 residues. Between the trimmed V and J ends, which lost 8 bases and 0 bases, there was a span of 8 bases. Germline CDR1 reads LNHNV; CDR2 reads YYDKDF (reference sequence). This CDR3 is CATSPFSGANVLTF. The DNA for the CDR3 is TGTGCCACCTCCCCCTTCTCTGGGGCCAACGTCCTGACTTTC.

V usage is TRBV14 and J usage is TRBJ2-1; 8 bases are shared with TRBD2. The junction had 6 bases not matched to a gene; V was cut back by 7 bases and J by 1 base. CDR1 and CDR2 (germline): SGHDN, FVKESK. The CDR3 is made up of 15 amino acids. For the CDR3, the DNA is TGTGCCAGCACCGCAAGCGGGGGTTCCTACAATGAGCAGTTCTTC. Protein product: CASTASGGSYNEQFF.

The rearrangement uses TRBV28 and TRBJ1-2; tentatively, D is TRBD1 (5 bases). CDR1 is MDHEN and CDR2 is SYDVKM in the germline V gene. The CDR3 runs 14 residues. Trimming left V 6 bases short and J 9 bases short, with 20 bases between. The DNA of the CDR3 is TGTGCCAGCAGACCAGCGTGGGGCATCGTGCGCTACACCTTC. Its translation is CASRPAWGIVRYTF.

V usage is TRBV28 and J usage is TRBJ1-6; D might be TRBD1 (6 bases). The germline CDR1 and CDR2 sequences are MDHEN and SYDVKM. The CDR3 consists of 15 residues. Trimming took 6 bases from V and 7 from J, leaving 16 bases between them. CDR3 sequence reads: CASRETGFPNSPLHF. Written as DNA, the CDR3 is TGTGCCAGCAGGGAAACAGGGTTCCCCAATTCACCCCTCCACTTT.

This clone was observed once. Other DNA sequences in the sample encode the same CDR3. The rearrangement joins TRBV5-1 to TRBJ2-5; D is unresolved. Per the germline V gene, CDR1 is SGHRS and CDR2 is YFSETQ. V lost 0 bases and J 2 bases, leaving 8 bases between the germline ends. The CDR3 runs to 14 residues. The CDR3 loop is CASSLGGVQETQYF. CDR3 coding DNA: TGCGCCAGCAGCTTGGGAGGAGTGCAAGAGACCCAGTACTTC.

This chain uses TRBV7-2 with TRBJ2-3; 9 nucleotides align to TRBD2. With 4 bases clipped from V and 4 bases from J, the junction kept 6 bases outside the gene matches. The CDR3 spans 15 residues. Germline V gives CDR1 SGHTA, CDR2 FQGNSA. DNA for the CDR3: TGTGCCAGCAGCTCCTCAGGGACTAGCCCAGATACGCAGTATTTT. Its translation: CASSSSGTSPDTQYF.

The J gene is TRBJ2-3, the V gene TRBV4-1; 8 nucleotides align to TRBD2. With V trimmed by 5 bases and J by 1 base, 5 bases remained unmatched. This CDR3 has 15 amino acids. CDR1 and CDR2 from the germline V gene are MGHRA and YSYEKL. The CDR3 region is CASSFPGGGTDTQYF. In nucleotides, the CDR3 is TGCGCCAGCAGCTTTCCGGGGGGGGGCACAGATACGCAGTATTTT.

This chain uses TRBV3-1 (or the pseudogene TRBV3-2) with TRBJ2-7, with 10 bases lining up with TRBD1. CDR1 and CDR2 (germline): LGHDT, YNNKEL (reference sequence). This CDR3 has 13 residues. The junction had 4 bases not matched to a gene; V was cut back by 4 bases and J by 7 bases. CDR3 loop: CASSPWTGGEQYF. In DNA form, the CDR3 reads TGTGCCAGCAGCCCGTGGACAGGGGGGGAGCAGTACTTC.

The chain is built from TRBV9 and TRBJ1-1, with TRBD1 as a possible D gene (6 bases). This CDR3 spans 14 amino acids. V lost 0 bases, J lost 4 bases, and 10 bases lay in between. Per germline, CDR1 SGDLS and CDR2 YYNGEE. The CDR3 reads CASSVGGRGTEAFF. The CDR3 DNA follows: TGTGCCAGCAGCGTAGGAGGCAGGGGCACTGAAGCTTTCTTT.

The V gene is TRBV19, the J gene TRBJ2-2, with TRBD1 identical over 7 bases. J gave up 3 bases and V 5 bases, and 6 bases lay outside the gene matches. Germline CDR1 LNHDA, CDR2 SQIVND (reference sequence). The CDR3 is made up of 15 amino acids. The CDR3: CASSLQGTYTGELFF. The CDR3 region has the DNA TGTGCCAGTAGTCTACAGGGGACCTACACCGGGGAGCTGTTTTTT.